The 20 T cell receptor beta chains presented below share a single source sample, sequenced in a study of regulatory T cells in long-lasting Graves disease. The time point is: newly diagnosed GD, antithyroid drugs for less than 3 months. There was RNA extracted from PBMCs, and the TCR library was made from it. Libraries of TCR beta came from iRepertoire HTBI primers plus Arm-PCR of CDR3 regions. TCRdb itself ran the multiplex PCR reads through MiXCR, one entry per CDR3 protein. The table has approximately 540,000 distinct CDR3 sequences, about 11% seen once. These data were likewise used in another study, on T cells in Graves' hyperthyroidism and ophthalmopathy.

Sequences were derived from peripheral blood mononuclear cells (PBMCs), sampled at new diagnosis, from a patient treated with antithyroid drugs. Receptors were obtained from a woman aged 25 to 45 with Graves disease.

This clonotype has at least ten counts. The V and J genes are TRBV4-1 and TRBJ2-1; TRBD2 is a possible D gene (5 bases). CDR3 size: 19 residues. Deletions cut 0 bases from V and 0 bases from J, with 18 bases between. CDR1 and CDR2 (germline): MGHRA, YSYEKL. The CDR3 region has the DNA TGCGCCAGCAGCCAAGAACCAAAAGGACGGAGGAGCTCCTACAATGAGCAGTTCTTC. Its protein product is CASSQEPKGRRSSYNEQFF.

Many counts were recorded for this clonotype. The chain uses TRBV20-1 and TRBJ2-7; TRBD1 agrees at 8 bases. Unmatched junction bases numbered 9, after V lost 5 bases and J lost 3 bases. The CDR3 consists of 14 residues. CDR1 and CDR2 from the germline V gene are DFQATT and SNEGSKA (reference sequence). CDR3 sequence (DNA): TGCAGTGCTGATCGGACAGGGACGAGCTACGAGCAGTACTTC. Its protein product is CSADRTGTSYEQYF.

This clonotype appeared a few times. This chain connects TRBV7-8 to TRBJ2-1; 9 bases line up with TRBD1. The CDR3 is made up of 15 amino acids. Germline V gene sequence: CDR1 SGHVS, CDR2 FQNEAQ. Losses at the gene ends were 2 bases for V and 7 bases for J; bases not matched to a gene: 6. The CDR3 DNA reads as TGTGCCAGCAGCTTAAGGACAGGGGTTAGGAATGAGCAGTTCTTC. Its protein product is CASSLRTGVRNEQFF. Combining the CDR3 with reference TRBV7-8 and TRBJ2-1 gives the whole variable domain GAGVSQSPRYKVAKRGQDVALRCDPISGHVSLFWYQQALGQGPEFLTYFQNEAQLDKSGLPSDRFFAERPEGSVSTLKIQRTQQEDSAVYLCASSLRTGVRNEQFFGPGTRLTVL.

The chain couples TRBV4-1 to TRBJ2-3, with D perhaps matching TRBD2 (7 bases). Germline CDR1 and CDR2: MGHRA and YSYEKL. The CDR3 covers 14 residues. V lost 7 bases and J 6 bases, leaving 17 bases between the germline ends. The CDR3 DNA is TGCGCCAGCACCATGAGGGGAGGGGGGGATACGCAGTATTTT. It is translated as CASTMRGGGDTQYF.

The rearrangement links TRBV4-2 to TRBJ1-2; possible D gene TRBD1, 6 bases. Germline V gene sequence: CDR1 LGHNA, CDR2 YNFKEQ. CDR3 length: 15 residues. The ends were cut back, 2 bases at V and 3 bases at J, with 13 bases in the middle. The CDR3 sequence is CASSQNEAGDYGYTF. In DNA, the CDR3 is TGTGCCAGCAGCCAAAATGAGGCAGGGGACTATGGCTACACCTTC.

The sample holds many counts of this clonotype. The rearrangement links TRBV15 to TRBJ1-1; 7 positions match TRBD1. The ends lost 0 bases at V and 4 bases at J; junction bases unmatched: 2. The CDR3 extends over 14 amino acids. CDR1 and CDR2 (germline): LNHNV, YYDKDF (reference sequence). The CDR3 bases are TGTGCCACCAGCAGAGAAACAGGGGCCACTGAAGCTTTCTTT. Translated: CATSRETGATEAFF. The full variable domain, with the rest looked up from reference TRBV15 and TRBJ1-1, is DAMVIQNPRYQVTQFGKPVTLSCSQTLNHNVMYWYQQKSSQAPKLLFHYYDKDFNNEADTPDNFQSRRPNTSFCFLDIRSPGLGDTAMYLCATSRETGATEAFFGQGTRLTVV.

J is TRBJ1-2 and V is TRBV7-9; D call uncertain. CDR3 length: 14 amino acids. The germline CDR1 and CDR2 sequences are SEHNR and FQNEAQ (reference sequence). Trimming cost V 5 bases and J 7 bases, with 17 bases left between them. CDR3 sequence: CASSPGSEIRGYTF. The CDR3 DNA follows: TGTGCCAGCAGCCCAGGCTCGGAGATTCGTGGCTACACCTTC.

This clonotype occurred a few times. The chain carries TRBV14 and TRBJ2-5; D unclear. Trimming removed 1 base from V and 4 bases from J, with 13 bases in between. The germline V gene has CDR1 SGHDN and CDR2 FVKESK. This CDR3 spans 15 amino acids. The CDR3 reads CASSQVGRWGETQYF. CDR3 nucleotides: TGTGCCAGCAGCCAAGTTGGCAGGTGGGGAGAGACCCAGTACTTC.

The sample holds a few counts of this clonotype. The genes are TRBV20-1 and TRBJ2-3, with 8 bases aligning to TRBD2. The J call may be in error: the DNA end matches TRBJ2-7 better. Germline loops: CDR1 DFQATT, CDR2 SNEGSKA (reference sequence). This CDR3 contains 16 residues. The DNA for the CDR3 is TGCAGTGCAAGGCCACGGACTGGCGGGAGGTTTTACGAGCAGTACTTC. Translated, it gives CSARPRTGGRFYEQYF.

This chain connects TRBV30 to TRBJ2-3, with 11 bases that match TRBD1. The CDR3 has 15 residues. Germline CDR1 reads GTSNPN; CDR2 reads SVGIG (reference sequence). The J segment lost 3 bases and the V segment lost 4 bases, leaving 6 bases of the junction unmatched. CDR3 loop: CAWTPWDRGTDTQYF. CDR3 DNA: TGTGCCTGGACTCCCTGGGACAGGGGGACAGATACGCAGTATTTT.

This clonotype was seen many times. V gene TRBV7-3 combines with J gene TRBJ2-1; D is ambiguous. The CDR3 is made up of 14 amino acids. Germline CDR1 SGHTA, CDR2 FQGTGA. Trimming cost V 2 bases and J 9 bases, with 14 bases left between them. Here the CDR3 reads CASSLSYAASEQFF. The DNA of the CDR3 is TGTGCCAGCAGCTTATCCTACGCGGCGAGTGAGCAGTTCTTC.

This clonotype showed up just a few times. The rearrangement joins TRBV3-1 to TRBJ2-7; D is unresolved. Germline V gives CDR1 LGHDT, CDR2 YNNKEL (reference sequence). Trimming stripped 0 bases from V and 0 bases from J, with 15 bases between. The CDR3 extends over 17 amino acids. The CDR3 reads CASSQEMTALYSYEQYF. CDR3 sequence (DNA): TGTGCCAGCAGCCAAGAAATGACCGCGCTTTACTCCTACGAGCAGTACTTC.

This clonotype was detected once. The CDR3 region is CASSIQDLYGYTF. The CDR3 coding sequence is TGTGCCAGCAGTATCCAGGATCTGTATGGCTACACCTTC. The chain couples TRBV6-1 to TRBJ1-2, with D uncertain. The CDR3 extends over 13 amino acids. The V end lost 5 bases, the J end lost 5 bases, and 12 bases lay between the germline ends. In germline, CDR1 is MNHNS, CDR2 SASEGT.

Comment on this clonotype: Compared with germline, one end of the junction differs, possibly owing to a read error. The DNA for the CDR3 is TGCGCCAGCACCTTGACCGCCTCTGGGGCCAACGTCCTGACTTTC. It is translated as CASTLTASGANVLTF. The chain links TRBV5-1 to TRBJ2-6; no clear D. The germline gives CDR1 SGHRS, CDR2 YFSETQ. The CDR3 has 15 residues.

This chain links TRBV28 with TRBJ1-5; D not resolved. The germline V and J ends were trimmed by 6 bases and 0 bases, with 18 bases remaining between them. The length of the CDR3 is 17 residues. CDR1 is MDHEN and CDR2 is SYDVKM in the germline V gene. In DNA form, the CDR3 reads TGTGCCAGCAGGGGCGGCTTAGGGCCCTATAGCAATCAGCCCCAGCATTTT. Translation: CASRGGLGPYSNQPQHF. The full variable domain, its missing parts supplied by reference TRBV28 and TRBJ1-5, is DVKVTQSSRYLVKRTGEKVFLECVQDMDHENMFWYRQDPGLGLRLIYFSYDVKMKEKGDIPEGYSVSREKKERFSLILESASTNQTSMYLCASRGGLGPYSNQPQHFGDGTRLSIL.

This clonotype was seen more than once but under ten times. The chain combines TRBV7-2 with TRBJ1-5; no clear D. The V gene's germline CDR1 is SGHTA and CDR2 FQGNSA. The V end lost 3 bases, the J end lost 0 bases, and 12 bases lay between the germline ends. CDR3 length: 16 residues. This chain's CDR3 is CASSFMAAYSNQPQHF. The CDR3 region has the DNA TGTGCCAGCAGCTTTATGGCAGCTTATAGCAATCAGCCCCAGCATTTT.

The sample holds many counts of this clonotype. The chain is built from TRBV20-1 and TRBJ1-2; D gene uncertain. Germline V CDR1 and CDR2: DFQATT, SNEGSKA (reference sequence). CDR3 length: 15 residues. Trimming removed 3 bases at V and 2 bases at J, with 16 bases between. The CDR3 spells CSASIWFKENYGYTF. The CDR3 DNA is TGCAGTGCTAGCATTTGGTTTAAGGAGAACTATGGCTACACCTTC.

The chain is built from TRBV18 and TRBJ1-2; TRBD1 might be the D (6 bases). Germline V gives CDR1 KGHSH, CDR2 LQKENI. CDR3 size: 15 residues. Trimming took 1 base from V and 8 from J, leaving 17 bases between them. The CDR3 loop reads CASSPLSQGLMGYTF. In DNA, the CDR3 is TGTGCCAGCTCACCACTGTCTCAGGGGTTGATGGGCTACACCTTC.

This clonotype has at least ten counts. V usage is TRBV27 and J usage is TRBJ1-1; TRBD1 matches 7 bases. The J segment lost 4 bases and the V segment lost 6 bases, leaving 8 bases of the junction unmatched. From germline, CDR1 is MNHEY and CDR2 SMNVEV (reference sequence). The CDR3 length is 14 residues. CDR3 coding DNA: TGTGCCAGCAGGGGACAGCCCTACGGCACTGAAGCTTTCTTT. Amino acid sequence: CASRGQPYGTEAFF.

This chain connects TRBV19 to TRBJ1-2; TRBD1 aligns across 7 bases. The germline gives CDR1 LNHDA, CDR2 SQIVND (reference sequence). With 5 bases clipped from V and 0 bases from J, the junction kept 6 bases outside the gene matches. The CDR3 runs to 15 residues. The CDR3 DNA sequence: TGTGCCAGTAGTCTAGGACAGGCGGCTAACTATGGCTACACCTTC. As protein: CASSLGQAANYGYTF.